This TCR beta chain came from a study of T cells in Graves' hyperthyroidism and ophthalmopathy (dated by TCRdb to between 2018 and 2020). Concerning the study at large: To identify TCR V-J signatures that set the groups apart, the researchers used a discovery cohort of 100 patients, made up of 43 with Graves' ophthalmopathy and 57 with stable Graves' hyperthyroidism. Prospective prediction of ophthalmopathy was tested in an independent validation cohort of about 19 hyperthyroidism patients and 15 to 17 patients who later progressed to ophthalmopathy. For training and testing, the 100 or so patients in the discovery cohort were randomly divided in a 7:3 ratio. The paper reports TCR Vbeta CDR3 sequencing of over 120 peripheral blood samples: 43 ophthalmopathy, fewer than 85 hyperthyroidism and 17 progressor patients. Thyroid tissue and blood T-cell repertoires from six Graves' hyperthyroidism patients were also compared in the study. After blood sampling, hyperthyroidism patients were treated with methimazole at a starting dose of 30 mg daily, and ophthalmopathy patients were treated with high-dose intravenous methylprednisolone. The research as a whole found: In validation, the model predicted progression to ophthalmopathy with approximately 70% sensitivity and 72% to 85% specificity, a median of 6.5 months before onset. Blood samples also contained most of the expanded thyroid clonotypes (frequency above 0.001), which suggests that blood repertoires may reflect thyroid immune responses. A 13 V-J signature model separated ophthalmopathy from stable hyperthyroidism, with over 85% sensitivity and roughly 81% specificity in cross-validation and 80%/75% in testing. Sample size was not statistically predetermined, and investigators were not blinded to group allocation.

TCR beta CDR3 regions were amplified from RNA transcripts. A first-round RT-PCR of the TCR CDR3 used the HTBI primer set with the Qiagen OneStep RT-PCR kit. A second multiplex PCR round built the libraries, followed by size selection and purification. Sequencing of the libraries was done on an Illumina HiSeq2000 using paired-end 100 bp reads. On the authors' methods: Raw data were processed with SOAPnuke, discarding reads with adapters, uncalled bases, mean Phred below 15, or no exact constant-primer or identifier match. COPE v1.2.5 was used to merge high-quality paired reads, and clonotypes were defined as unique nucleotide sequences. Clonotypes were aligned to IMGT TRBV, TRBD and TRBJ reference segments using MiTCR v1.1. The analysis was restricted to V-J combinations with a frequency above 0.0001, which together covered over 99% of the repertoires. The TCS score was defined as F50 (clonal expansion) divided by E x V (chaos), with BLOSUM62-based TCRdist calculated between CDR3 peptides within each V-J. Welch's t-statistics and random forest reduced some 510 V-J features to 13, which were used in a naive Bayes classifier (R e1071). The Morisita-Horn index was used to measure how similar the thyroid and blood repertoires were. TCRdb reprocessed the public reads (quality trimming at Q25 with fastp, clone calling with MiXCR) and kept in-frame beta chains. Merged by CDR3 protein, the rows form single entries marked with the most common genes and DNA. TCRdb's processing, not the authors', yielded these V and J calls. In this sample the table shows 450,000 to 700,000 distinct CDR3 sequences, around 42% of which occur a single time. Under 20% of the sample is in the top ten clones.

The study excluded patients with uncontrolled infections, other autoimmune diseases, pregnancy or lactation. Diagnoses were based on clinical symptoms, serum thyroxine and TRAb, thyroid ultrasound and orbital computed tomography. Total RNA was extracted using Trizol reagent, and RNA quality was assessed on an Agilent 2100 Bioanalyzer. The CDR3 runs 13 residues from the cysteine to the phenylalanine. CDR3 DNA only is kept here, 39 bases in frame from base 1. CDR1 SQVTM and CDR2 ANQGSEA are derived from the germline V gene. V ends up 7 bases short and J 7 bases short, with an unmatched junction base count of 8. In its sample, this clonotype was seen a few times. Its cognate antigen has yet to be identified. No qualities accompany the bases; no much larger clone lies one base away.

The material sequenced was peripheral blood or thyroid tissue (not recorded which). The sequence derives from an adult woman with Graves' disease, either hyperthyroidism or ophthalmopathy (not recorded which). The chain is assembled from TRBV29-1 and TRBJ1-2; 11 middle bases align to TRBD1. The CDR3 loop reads CSGGDRGNGGYTF. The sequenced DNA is TGCAGCGGAGGGGACAGGGGGAACGGTGGCTACACCTTC.